Given below is one T cell receptor beta chain in context. These data belong to a study of blood T cell repertoires in COVID-19. Study as a whole: Samples came from the United States, Italy and Spain, spanning acute and convalescent COVID-19. Sources were T cells, B-cell-depleted T cells, or PBMCs; the material itself was cDNA or gDNA.

The CDR3 is made up of 17 amino acids. Germline-derived CDR1 and CDR2 are LGHNT and FRNRAP. Trimming removed 0 bases from V and 2 bases from J, with 16 bases in between. Enrolment of Seattle patients took place during active infection, and they were followed longitudinally. Original processing methods: Nucleated cell counts were estimated from reference gene primer amplification. Method: immunoSEQ multiplex PCR; TCRdb's copy keeps in-frame clones and lacks some. D and trimming come from the DNA, and the V and J calls and clone size come from that table. The data hold approximately 200,000 clones, with 94% observed a single time.

The receptor was isolated from a man aged 25-40 years with COVID-19, enrolled during active disease. Input material: peripheral blood. The chain employs TRBV12-5 and TRBJ1-2; D ambiguous. DNA of the CDR3: TGTGCTAGTGGTTTGGTAAAAACACGACCAGGAAACTATGGCTACACCTTC. This gives the protein CASGLVKTRPGNYGYTF.